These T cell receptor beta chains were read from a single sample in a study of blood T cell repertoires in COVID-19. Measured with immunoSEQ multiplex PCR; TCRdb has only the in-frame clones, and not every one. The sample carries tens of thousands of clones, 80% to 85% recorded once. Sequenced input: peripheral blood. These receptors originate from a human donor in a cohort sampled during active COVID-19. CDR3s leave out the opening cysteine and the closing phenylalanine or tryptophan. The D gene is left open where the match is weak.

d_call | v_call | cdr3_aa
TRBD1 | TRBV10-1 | ASSESGWGQWIMNTEAF
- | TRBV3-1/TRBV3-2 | ASSQGKRLRGGELF
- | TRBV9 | ASSGGGYGYT
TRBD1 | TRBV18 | ASSPRQGGYEQY
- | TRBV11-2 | ASSLLANTEAF
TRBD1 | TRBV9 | ASSVATWGQGEGEQY
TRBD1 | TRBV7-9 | ASSKGQGSYEQY
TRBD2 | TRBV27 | ASRIAGGLNYEQF
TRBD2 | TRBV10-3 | AIRTSGYTDTQY
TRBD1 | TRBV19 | ASSIDRAEHSPLH
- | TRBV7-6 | ASRRQSNTGELF
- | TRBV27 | ASSRGTGGLYNEQF
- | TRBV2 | AGEGAGRWGGYT
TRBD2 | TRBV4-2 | ASSQDYSSGGETQY
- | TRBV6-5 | ASSYSRPSTDTQY
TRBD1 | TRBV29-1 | SVKIGTGAYEQY
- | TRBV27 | ASSAVLYTEAF
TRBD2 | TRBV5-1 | ASSLLASGGGELF
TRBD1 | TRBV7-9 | ASSWSRDRNTGELF
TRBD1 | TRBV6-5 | ASSKGQNNQPQH
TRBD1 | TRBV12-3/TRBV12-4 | ASSPNRGSGYT
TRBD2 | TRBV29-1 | SVGLANEQY
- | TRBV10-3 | AISGTVVNYGYT
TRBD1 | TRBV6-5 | ASSYFGQGGNTIY
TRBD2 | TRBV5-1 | ASSSWGGSSYNEQF
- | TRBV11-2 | ASSLTGHPLVDTQY
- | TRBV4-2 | ASSQEAGRTGELF
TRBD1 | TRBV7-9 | ASSPRDRGGYEQY
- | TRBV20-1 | SARASYGYT
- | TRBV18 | ASSGQMNTEAF
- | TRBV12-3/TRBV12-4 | ASKGVAGELF
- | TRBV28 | ASSLLYEQY
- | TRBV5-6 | ASSAGHFSGNTIY
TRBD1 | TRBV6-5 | ASSSDRGYSNQPQH
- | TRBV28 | ASRLSNSGVTDTQY
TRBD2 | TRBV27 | ASSLGRRGGNYEQY
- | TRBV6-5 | ASSSRFPNEQF
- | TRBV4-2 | ASSQDRGIRNEQY
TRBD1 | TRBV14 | ASSQPGGQGYEQY
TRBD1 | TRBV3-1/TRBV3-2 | ASSQDRGALH
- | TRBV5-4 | ASSLGGGVPGNTIY
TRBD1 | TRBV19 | ASMDRAKANVLT
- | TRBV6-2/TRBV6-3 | ASSYLGSNQPQH
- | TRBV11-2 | ASTSGVGANVLT
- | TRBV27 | ASSWQGTVNTEAF
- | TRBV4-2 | ASSQDGVPNQPQH
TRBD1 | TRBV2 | ASTGQGENEQY